This TCR beta chain was identified in a study of CD8 T cells in ankylosing spondylitis. From germline, CDR1 is SGHKS and CDR2 YYEKEE (reference sequence). CDR3 length equals 17 residues. Trimming cost V 4 bases and J 6 bases, with 22 bases left between them. TCRdb itself ran the 5' RACE reads through MiXCR, one entry per CDR3 protein. Found here are around 130,000 distinct CDR3 sequences, about 13% of them singletons; the top ten hold about 2.7%. A few counts support this clonotype. This receptor was taken from a female donor with ankylosing spondylitis or in good health (not recorded which). The material sequenced was blood, either unsorted or a sorted T cell fraction (not recorded which). The chain recombines TRBV5-5 with TRBJ2-2; D might be TRBD2 (5 bases). Written as DNA, the CDR3 is TGTGCCAGCAGCCTCTCCGGCTCAGTGGAGGTGGCCGGGGAGCTGTTTTTT. This translates into CASSLSGSVEVAGELFF. The entire variable domain, with the rest obtained from reference TRBV5-5 and TRBJ2-2, is as follows: DAGVTQSPTHLIKTRGQQVTLRCSPISGHKSVSWYQQVLGQGPQFIFQYYEKEERGRGNFPDRFSARQFPNYSSELNVNALLLGDSALYLCASSLSGSVEVAGELFFGEGSRLTVL.